This TCR beta chain was observed in a study of a mutant IDH1 vaccine in newly diagnosed glioma. Background on the study: Patients received eight vaccinations in weeks 1, 3, 5, 7, 11, 15, 19, 23. An approximately 62% male, approximately 38% female split and a mean age of around 37 years characterized treated patients.

This clone appeared a single time. Its matching antigen is unknown. Noted time point: week 5, during vaccination. Each dose delivered 300 ug of mutant IDH1 20-mer peptide subcutaneously with imiquimod. Sequencing was performed with immunoSEQ multiplex PCR; in TCRdb, only in-frame clones are kept and a portion is missing. The sample lists about 26,000 clones, 65% to 80% seen once, with 7.2% in the top ten. This material consisted of PBMCs, taken from a glioma patient whose treatment included an IDH1 peptide vaccine. This clonotype was obtained from a man aged 35 to 55 with glioma. Some clones in this sample may be carry-over from other donors' samples.

This CDR3 is CASTAGTGNQPQHF. The CDR3 bases are TGTGCCAGCACTGCCGGGACAGGGAATCAGCCCCAGCATTTT. The V gene is TRBV6-6, the J gene TRBJ1-5, with TRBD1 matching 9 bases. The germline CDR1 and CDR2 sequences are MNHNY and SVGAGI (reference sequence). The CDR3 sequence is 14 residues long. After removal of 7 bases from V and 4 bases from J, the junction contained 5 bases not matched to a gene.